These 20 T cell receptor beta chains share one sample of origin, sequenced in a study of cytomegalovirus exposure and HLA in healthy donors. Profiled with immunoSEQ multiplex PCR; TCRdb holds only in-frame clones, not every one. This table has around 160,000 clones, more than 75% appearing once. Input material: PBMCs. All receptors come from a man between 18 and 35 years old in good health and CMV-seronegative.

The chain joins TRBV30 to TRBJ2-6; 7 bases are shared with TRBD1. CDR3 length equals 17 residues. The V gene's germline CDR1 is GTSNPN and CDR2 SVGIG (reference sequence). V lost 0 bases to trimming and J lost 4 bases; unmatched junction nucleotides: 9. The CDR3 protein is CAWSVGGHRGGANVLTF. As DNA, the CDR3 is TGTGCCTGGAGTGTAGGGGGACACAGGGGAGGGGCCAACGTCCTGACTTTC.

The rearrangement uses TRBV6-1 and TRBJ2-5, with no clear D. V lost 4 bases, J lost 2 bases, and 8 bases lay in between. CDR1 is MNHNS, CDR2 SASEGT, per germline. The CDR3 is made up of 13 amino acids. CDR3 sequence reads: CASSGHPQETQYF. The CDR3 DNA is TGTGCCAGCAGTGGACATCCGCAAGAGACCCAGTACTTC.

CDR3 nucleotides: TGTGCCAGCAGCTGGGGAGGATCCTACGAGCAGTACTTC. This translates into CASSWGGSYEQYF. The chain employs TRBV5-6 and TRBJ2-7, with D perhaps matching TRBD2 (6 bases). The germline V gene has CDR1 SGHDT and CDR2 YYEEEE. V was trimmed by 3 bases and J by 1 base, leaving 8 bases between them. The CDR3 is made up of 13 amino acids.

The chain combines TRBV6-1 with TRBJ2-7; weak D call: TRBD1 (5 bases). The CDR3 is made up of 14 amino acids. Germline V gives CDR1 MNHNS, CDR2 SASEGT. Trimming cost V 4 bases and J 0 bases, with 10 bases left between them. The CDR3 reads CASSVGRASYEQYV. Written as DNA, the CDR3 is TGTGCCAGCAGTGTAGGCAGGGCCTCCTACGAGCAGTACGTC.

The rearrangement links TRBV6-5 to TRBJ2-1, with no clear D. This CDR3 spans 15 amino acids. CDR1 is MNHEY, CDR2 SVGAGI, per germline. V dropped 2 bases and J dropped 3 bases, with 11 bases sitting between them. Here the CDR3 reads CASSYVTRGYNEQFF. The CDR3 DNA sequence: TGTGCCAGCAGTTACGTTACCCGAGGCTACAATGAGCAGTTCTTC.

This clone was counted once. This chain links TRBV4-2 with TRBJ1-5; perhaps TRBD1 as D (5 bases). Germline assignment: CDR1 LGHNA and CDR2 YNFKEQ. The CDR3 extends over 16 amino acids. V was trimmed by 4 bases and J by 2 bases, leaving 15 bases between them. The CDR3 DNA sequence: TGTGCCAGCAGCCTCTCCCCCAGGGATGGCAATCAGCCCCAGCATTTT. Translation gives CASSLSPRDGNQPQHF.

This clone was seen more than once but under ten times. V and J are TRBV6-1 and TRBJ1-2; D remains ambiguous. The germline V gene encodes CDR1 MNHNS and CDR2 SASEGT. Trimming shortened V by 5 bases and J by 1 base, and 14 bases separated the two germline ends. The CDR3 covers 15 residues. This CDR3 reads CASSQEGGFNYGYTF. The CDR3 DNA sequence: TGTGCCAGCAGTCAGGAGGGAGGATTTAACTATGGCTACACCTTC.

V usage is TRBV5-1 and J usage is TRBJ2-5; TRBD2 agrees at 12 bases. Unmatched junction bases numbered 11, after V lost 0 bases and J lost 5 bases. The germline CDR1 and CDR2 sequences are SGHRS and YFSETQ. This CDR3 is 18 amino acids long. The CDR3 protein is CASSLVASGGAEDETQYF. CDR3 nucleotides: TGCGCCAGCAGCTTGGTGGCTAGCGGGGGGGCCGAGGATGAGACCCAGTACTTC.

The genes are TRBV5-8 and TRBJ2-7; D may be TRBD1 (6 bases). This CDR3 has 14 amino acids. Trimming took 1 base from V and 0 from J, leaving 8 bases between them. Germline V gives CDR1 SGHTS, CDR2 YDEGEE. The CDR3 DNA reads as TGTGCCAGCAGCTTGCAGGGGAACTCCTACGAGCAGTACTTC. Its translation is CASSLQGNSYEQYF. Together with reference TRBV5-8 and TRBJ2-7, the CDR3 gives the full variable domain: EAGVTQSPTHLIKTRGQQATLRCSPISGHTSVYWYQQALGLGLQFLLWYDEGEERNRGNFPPRFSGRQFPNYSSELNVNALELEDSALYLCASSLQGNSYEQYFGPGTRLTVT.

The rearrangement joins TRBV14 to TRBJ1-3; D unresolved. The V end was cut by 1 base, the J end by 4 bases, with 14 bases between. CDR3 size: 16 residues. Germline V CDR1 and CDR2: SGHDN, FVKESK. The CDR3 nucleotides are TGTGCCAGCAGCCAAGCGTCCGGGGAATCGGGAAACACCATATATTTT. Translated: CASSQASGESGNTIYF.

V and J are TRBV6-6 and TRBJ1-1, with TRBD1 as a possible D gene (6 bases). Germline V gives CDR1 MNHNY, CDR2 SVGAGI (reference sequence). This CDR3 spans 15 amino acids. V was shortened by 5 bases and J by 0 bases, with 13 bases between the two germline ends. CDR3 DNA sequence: TGTGCCAGCAGTCTGGACAGAGTGATGAACACTGAAGCTTTCTTT. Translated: CASSLDRVMNTEAFF.

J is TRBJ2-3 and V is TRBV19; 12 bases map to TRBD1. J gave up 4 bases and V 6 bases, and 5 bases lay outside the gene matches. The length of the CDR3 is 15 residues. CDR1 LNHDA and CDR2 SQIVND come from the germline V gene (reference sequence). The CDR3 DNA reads TGTGCCAGTAGGGGGGACAGGGGGCAAGCAGATACGCAGTATTTT. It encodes CASRGDRGQADTQYF.

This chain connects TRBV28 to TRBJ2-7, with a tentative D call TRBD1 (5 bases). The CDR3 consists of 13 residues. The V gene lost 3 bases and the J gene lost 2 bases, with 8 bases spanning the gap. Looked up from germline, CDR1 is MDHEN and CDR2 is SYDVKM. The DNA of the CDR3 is TGTGCCAGCAGTTTTCTAGGGGCCTACGAGCAGTACTTC. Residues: CASSFLGAYEQYF.

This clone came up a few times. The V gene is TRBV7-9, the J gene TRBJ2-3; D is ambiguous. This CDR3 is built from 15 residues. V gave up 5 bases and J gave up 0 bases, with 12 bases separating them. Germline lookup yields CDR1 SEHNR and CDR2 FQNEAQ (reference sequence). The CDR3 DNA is TGTGCCAGCAGCCCAGACATGTCTAGCACAGATACGCAGTATTTT. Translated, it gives CASSPDMSSTDTQYF.

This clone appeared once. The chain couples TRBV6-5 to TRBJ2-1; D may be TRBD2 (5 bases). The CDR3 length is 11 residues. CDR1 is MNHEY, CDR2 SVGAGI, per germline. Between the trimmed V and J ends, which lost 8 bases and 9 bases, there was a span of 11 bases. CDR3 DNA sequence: TGTGCCAGCGGGAGAGGATTTGAGCAGTTCTTC. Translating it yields CASGRGFEQFF.

The CDR3 loop is CASSFRREDFTDTQYF. CDR3 sequence (DNA): TGTGCCAGCAGCTTTAGGCGGGAGGACTTCACAGATACGCAGTATTTT. The chain joins TRBV11-2 to TRBJ2-3; 8 positions match TRBD2. Trimming took 3 bases from V and 2 from J; bases not matched to a gene: 7. The CDR3 extends over 16 amino acids. The germline V gene has CDR1 SGHAT and CDR2 FQNNGV.

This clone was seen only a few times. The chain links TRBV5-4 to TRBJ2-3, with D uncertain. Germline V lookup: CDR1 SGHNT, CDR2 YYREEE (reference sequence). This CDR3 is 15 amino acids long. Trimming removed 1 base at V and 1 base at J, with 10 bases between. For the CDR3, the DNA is TGTGCCAGCAGCTTGAATCCCTCTGGCACAGATACGCAGTATTTT. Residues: CASSLNPSGTDTQYF.

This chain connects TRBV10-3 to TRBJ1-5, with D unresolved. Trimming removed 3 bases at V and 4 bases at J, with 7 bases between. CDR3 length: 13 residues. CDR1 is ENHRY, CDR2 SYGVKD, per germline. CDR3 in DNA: TGTGCCATCAGTGAAAGCCTAAATCAGCCCCAGCATTTT. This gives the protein CAISESLNQPQHF.

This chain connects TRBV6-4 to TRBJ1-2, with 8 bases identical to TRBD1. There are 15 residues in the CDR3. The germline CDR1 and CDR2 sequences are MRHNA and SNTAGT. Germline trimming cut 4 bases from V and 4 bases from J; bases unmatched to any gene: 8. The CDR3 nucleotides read TGTGCCAGCAGTGCCGGGACAGGCCGGATCTATGGCTACACCTTC. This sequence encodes CASSAGTGRIYGYTF.

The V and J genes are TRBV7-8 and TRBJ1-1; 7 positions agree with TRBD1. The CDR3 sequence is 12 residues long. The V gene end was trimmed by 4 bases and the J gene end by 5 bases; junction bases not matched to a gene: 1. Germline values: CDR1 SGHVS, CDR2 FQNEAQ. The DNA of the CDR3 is TGTGCCAGCAGCTACAGGGGTACTGAAGCTTTCTTT. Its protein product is CASSYRGTEAFF.